This TCR beta chain was obtained from a study of TIL therapy for anti-PD-1-resistant metastatic lung cancer. Time point meaning: pre-treatment sample, taken before nivolumab and TIL therapy. CDR3 length equals 13 residues. The germline gives CDR1 LNHDA, CDR2 SQIVND (reference sequence). V lost 5 bases and J lost 0, with 7 bases in between. The libraries were made with immunoSEQ v3. TCRdb keeps only in-frame clones here, not all; method: immunoSEQ multiplex PCR. The sample records under 70,000 clones, 87% being singletons. This sequence was found in a person aged 25 to 85 with non-small cell lung cancer. The specimen was blood, collected at baseline. The V gene is TRBV19, the J gene TRBJ1-1; D not certain. DNA of the CDR3: TGTGCCAGTAGTTGGGGAATGAACACTGAAGCTTTCTTT. It yields the protein CASSWGMNTEAFF.